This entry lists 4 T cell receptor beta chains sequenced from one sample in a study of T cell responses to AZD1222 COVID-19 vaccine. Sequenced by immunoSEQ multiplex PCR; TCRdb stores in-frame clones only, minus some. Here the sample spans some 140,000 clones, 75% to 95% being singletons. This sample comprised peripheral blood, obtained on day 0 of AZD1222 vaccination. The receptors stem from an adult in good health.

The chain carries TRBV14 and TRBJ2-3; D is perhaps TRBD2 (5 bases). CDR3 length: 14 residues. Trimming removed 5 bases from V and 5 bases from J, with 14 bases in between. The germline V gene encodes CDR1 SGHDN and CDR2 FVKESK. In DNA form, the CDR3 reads TGTGCCAGCAGCTCCGCTAGCCATCAAGATACGCAGTATTTT. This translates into CASSSASHQDTQYF.

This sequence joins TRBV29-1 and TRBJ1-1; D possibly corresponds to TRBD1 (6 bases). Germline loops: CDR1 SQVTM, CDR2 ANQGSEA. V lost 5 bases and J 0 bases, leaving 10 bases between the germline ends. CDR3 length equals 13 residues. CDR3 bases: TGCAGCGTTTACAGGGACTTGAACACTGAAGCTTTCTTT. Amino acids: CSVYRDLNTEAFF.

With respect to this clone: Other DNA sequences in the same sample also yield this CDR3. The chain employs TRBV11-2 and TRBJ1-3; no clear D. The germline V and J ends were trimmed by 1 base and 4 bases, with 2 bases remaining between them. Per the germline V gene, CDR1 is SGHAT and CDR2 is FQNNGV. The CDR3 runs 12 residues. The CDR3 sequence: CASSLVGNTIYF. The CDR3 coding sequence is TGTGCCAGCAGCTTAGTCGGAAACACCATATATTTT.

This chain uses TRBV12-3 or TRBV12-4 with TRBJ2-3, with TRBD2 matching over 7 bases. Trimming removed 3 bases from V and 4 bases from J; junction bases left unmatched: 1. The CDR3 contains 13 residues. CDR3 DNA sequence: TGTGCCAGCAGTTTTAGCGGGCCAGATACGCAGTATTTT. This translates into CASSFSGPDTQYF.